Following are 10 T cell receptor beta chains from one sample sequenced in a study of shared clonotypes between healthy human individuals. Method: immunoSEQ multiplex PCR; TCRdb's copy keeps in-frame clones and lacks some. The repertoire consists of 950,000 to 1,300,000 clones, with approximately 76% occurring once and the leading ten covering roughly 1.4%. Sequencing input: memory CD4+ T cells sorted from blood. Noted subset: CD45RA-negative fraction. Every receptor here comes from a man aged 18 to 29 in good health.

The V gene is TRBV28, the J gene TRBJ2-1, with D maybe TRBD2 (6 bases). The CDR3 runs to 11 residues. The germline gives CDR1 MDHEN, CDR2 SYDVKM. V was trimmed by 9 bases and J by 6 bases, leaving 9 bases between them. CDR3 region: CASRRGNEQFF. CDR3 sequence (DNA): TGTGCCAGTAGGCGGGGCAATGAGCAGTTCTTC.

There are a few counts of this clone. This sequence joins TRBV2 and TRBJ2-7; possibly TRBD1 or TRBD2 for D (5 bases each). Trimming removed 6 bases from V and 2 bases from J, with 14 bases in between. Per the germline V gene, CDR1 is SNHLY and CDR2 is FYNNEI. This CDR3 has 14 amino acids. The CDR3: CASRGELNAYEQYF. CDR3 sequence (DNA): TGTGCCAGCAGGGGGGAGCTGAACGCCTACGAGCAGTACTTC.

A word on this clone: Other DNA sequences of this sample code for an identical CDR3. The chain uses TRBV5-4 and TRBJ2-3; D perhaps matches TRBD1 (6 bases). Germline CDR1 is SGHNT and CDR2 is YYREEE (reference sequence). V was pared by 0 bases and J by 3 bases, with 8 bases between. CDR3 length: 14 residues. The CDR3 DNA follows: TGTGCCAGCAGCTTGGACAGGGTAACAGATACGCAGTATTTT. It translates to CASSLDRVTDTQYF.

The J gene is TRBJ2-3, the V gene TRBV11-2; TRBD2 matches 13 bases. The CDR3 is 16 residues long. From germline, CDR1 is SGHAT and CDR2 FQNNGV. The J segment lost 2 bases and the V segment lost 5 bases, leaving 4 bases of the junction unmatched. This CDR3 is CASSRGTSGNTDTQYF. The CDR3 DNA is TGTGCCAGCAGCCGCGGGACTAGCGGGAACACAGATACGCAGTATTTT. The full variable domain, rest sourced from reference TRBV11-2 and TRBJ2-3, is EAGVAQSPRYKIIEKRQSVAFWCNPISGHATLYWYQQILGQGPKLLIQFQNNGVVDDSQLPKDRFSAERLKGVDSTLKIQPAKLEDSAVYLCASSRGTSGNTDTQYFGPGTRLTVL.

The chain has TRBV28 and TRBJ1-2, with D perhaps matching TRBD1 (5 bases). Trimming removed 2 bases at V and 7 bases at J, with 17 bases between. In germline, CDR1 is MDHEN, CDR2 SYDVKM. The CDR3 covers 15 residues. The CDR3 spells CASSLTLPGRRGYTF. The CDR3 nucleotides are TGTGCCAGCAGTTTAACCTTGCCAGGGCGTCGTGGCTACACCTTC.

Here the CDR3 DNA reads TGTGCCAGCAGTTACTTGACTGAACACAACAATGAGCAGTTCTTC. Translation gives CASSYLTEHNNEQFF. The chain is built from TRBV6-6 and TRBJ2-1, with D hard to call. Trimming removed 1 base at V and 5 bases at J, with 12 bases between. CDR3 length: 15 residues. CDR1 is MNHNY, CDR2 SVGAGI, per germline (reference sequence).

The J gene is TRBJ1-5, the V gene TRBV6-6, with D possibly TRBD1 on 5 matching bases. The CDR3 length is 15 residues. CDR1 is MNHNY, CDR2 SVGAGI, per germline (reference sequence). V lost 2 bases and J lost 7, with 15 bases in between. This CDR3 reads CASSYGSTVQQPQHF. CDR3 nucleotides: TGTGCCAGCAGTTACGGGTCGACAGTGCAGCAGCCCCAGCATTTT.

This chain links TRBV7-3 with TRBJ2-1, with D possibly matching TRBD1 (6 bases). V lost 5 bases and J 5 bases, leaving 13 bases between the germline ends. Germline CDR1 is SGHTA and CDR2 is FQGTGA. The CDR3 consists of 14 residues. The CDR3 DNA is TGTGCCAGCAGCCCTACCGGACAGCACAATGAGCAGTTCTTC. It translates to CASSPTGQHNEQFF. Full variable domain (missing parts from reference TRBV7-3 and TRBJ2-1): GAGVSQTPSNKVTEKGKYVELRCDPISGHTALYWYRQSLGQGPEFLIYFQGTGAADDSGLPNDRFFAVRPEGSVSTLKIQRTERGDSAVYLCASSPTGQHNEQFFGPGTRLTVL.

The chain couples TRBV11-3 to TRBJ2-1; D not certain. Trimming removed 0 bases at V and 5 bases at J, with 5 bases between. CDR3 length: 13 residues. CDR1 SGHNT and CDR2 YENEEA come from the germline V gene. The chain's CDR3 is CASSLDGDNEQFF. CDR3 DNA: TGTGCCAGCAGCTTAGACGGCGACAATGAGCAGTTCTTC.

This sequence joins TRBV18 and TRBJ2-7; TRBD2 aligns across 10 bases. V shed 8 bases, J shed 7 bases, and the junction held 11 bases outside the gene matches. Germline V gene data show CDR1 as KGHSH and CDR2 as LQKENI. The CDR3 spans 14 residues. CDR3 nucleotide sequence: TGTGCCAGCGAACTAGCGGGAACCACGGGAGAGCAGTACTTC. Translated, it gives CASELAGTTGEQYF. Full variable domain (rest looked up from reference TRBV18 and TRBJ2-7): NAGVMQNPRHLVRRRGQEARLRCSPMKGHSHVYWYRQLPEEGLKFMVYLQKENIIDESGMPKERFSAEFPKEGPSILRIQQVVRGDSAAYFCASELAGTTGEQYFGPGTRLTVT.